Listed here are 16 T cell receptor beta chains from one sample, sequenced in a study of Ad26.COV2.S vaccination and SARS-CoV-2 variants (dated by TCRdb to the early 2020s). To prepare the library, the immunoSEQ multiplex PCR assay was applied. TCRdb took over this immuneACCESS table, retaining in-frame rearrangements with V and J assigned. Such tables are incomplete; in checked studies, under half of the missing clones stem from an unresolved V gene, and the remainder is unexplained. The sample table contains 380,000 or so clones; only one count was recorded for about 83% of them. The top ten clonotypes cover around 7.3% of the sample. The treatment or condition label here, explained by the study, means: around 19 received Ad26.COV2.S at low or high dose, single or two shots; 5 received placebo; per-sample allocation not given. Repertoires of vaccine and placebo recipients were sequenced from samples taken on day 63 after the first injection.

The sample in question was peripheral blood, obtained in a trial of Ad26.COV2.S vaccine versus placebo. These receptors came from a person between 18 and 59 years old who received the Ad26.COV2.S COVID-19 vaccine or a placebo.

V is TRBV18 and J is TRBJ2-5, with TRBD1 matching 7 bases. The trim removed 4 bases at V and 2 bases at J, leaving 4 bases unmatched. Germline V CDR1 and CDR2: KGHSH, LQKENI. The CDR3 is made up of 14 amino acids. The DNA for the CDR3 is TGTGCCAGCTCACTGGGACAGCTGCAAGAGACCCAGTACTTC. The encoded protein is CASSLGQLQETQYF.

This chain uses TRBV2 with TRBJ2-1; TRBD2 might be the D (5 bases). This CDR3 has 13 amino acids. The germline gives CDR1 SNHLY, CDR2 FYNNEI. The V end was cut by 6 bases, the J end by 6 bases, with 12 bases between. The CDR3 protein is CASSGNYGNEQFF. CDR3 bases: TGTGCCAGCAGCGGGAACTACGGCAATGAGCAGTTCTTC.

This clone was seen a handful of times. The chain employs TRBV2 and TRBJ1-1, with D uncertain. This CDR3 contains 16 residues. Trimming pared 2 bases from V and 0 bases from J, leaving 13 bases between. In germline, CDR1 is SNHLY, CDR2 FYNNEI. CDR3 coding DNA: TGTGCCAGCAGTGAAAGCAGTTGGCACATGAACACTGAAGCTTTCTTT. This sequence encodes CASSESSWHMNTEAFF.

The chain links TRBV5-1 to TRBJ2-1; 8 bases agree with TRBD2. V was clipped by 4 bases and J by 3 bases; unmatched bases: 6. The V gene's germline CDR1 is SGHRS and CDR2 YFSETQ. The length of the CDR3 is 15 residues. CDR3 coding DNA: TGCGCCAGCAGCAAAACAGCGGGAGACTACAATGAGCAGTTCTTC. The encoded protein is CASSKTAGDYNEQFF. The entire variable domain, with the rest obtained from reference TRBV5-1 and TRBJ2-1, is as follows: KAGVTQTPRYLIKTRGQQVTLSCSPISGHRSVSWYQQTPGQGLQFLFEYFSETQRNKGNFPGRFSGRQFSNSRSEMNVSTLELGDSALYLCASSKTAGDYNEQFFGPGTRLTVL.

This chain links TRBV7-2 with TRBJ2-1, with 8 bases matching TRBD2. Germline loops: CDR1 SGHTA, CDR2 FQGNSA. Trimming at V came to 5 bases and at J to 6 bases, leaving 6 bases not matched to a gene. The CDR3 totals 14 residues. As DNA, the CDR3 is TGTGCCAGCAGCCCGGGACTAGGGGGCAATGAGCAGTTCTTC. Translated, it gives CASSPGLGGNEQFF.

The V and J genes are TRBV7-9 and TRBJ1-5; D is unclear. V lost 5 bases and J lost 0, with 14 bases in between. Germline CDR1 reads SEHNR; CDR2 reads FQNEAQ (reference sequence). The CDR3 runs 16 residues. CDR3 residues: CASSIGGSYSNQPQHF. CDR3 bases: TGTGCCAGCAGCATCGGTGGGTCATATAGCAATCAGCCCCAGCATTTT.

The J gene is TRBJ2-1, the V gene TRBV6-4; no reliable D call. The germline V gene encodes CDR1 MRHNA and CDR2 SNTAGT. V gave up 3 bases and J gave up 0 bases, with 12 bases separating them. The CDR3 runs 16 residues. The CDR3 reads CASSELGFSSYNEQFF. Written as DNA, the CDR3 is TGTGCCAGCAGTGAGTTGGGTTTTTCCTCCTACAATGAGCAGTTCTTC.

CDR3: CASRTGEIRNTEAFF. The CDR3 DNA sequence: TGTGCCAGCAGGACAGGGGAAATAAGGAACACTGAAGCTTTCTTT. V gene TRBV27 combines with J gene TRBJ1-1; 8 bases line up with TRBD1. The V gene end was trimmed by 6 bases and the J gene end by 1 base; junction bases not matched to a gene: 7. Looked up from germline, CDR1 is MNHEY and CDR2 is SMNVEV (reference sequence). The CDR3 totals 15 residues.

This chain connects TRBV7-6 to TRBJ2-2; a weak D match, TRBD1 (6 bases). The CDR3 is 15 residues long. V was cut by 5 bases and J by 5 bases, with 15 bases left in between. Germline CDR1 reads SGHVS; CDR2 reads FNYEAQ. The CDR3 sequence is CASSPRTEGTGELFF. CDR3 nucleotides: TGTGCCAGCAGCCCTCGGACAGAGGGAACCGGGGAGCTGTTTTTT. Full variable domain (rest looked up from reference TRBV7-6 and TRBJ2-2): GAGVSQSPRYKVTKRGQDVALRCDPISGHVSLYWYRQALGQGPEFLTYFNYEAQQDKSGLPNDRFSAERPEGSISTLTIQRTEQRDSAMYRCASSPRTEGTGELFFGEGSRLTVL.

The rearrangement links TRBV19 to TRBJ1-3; D is ambiguous. The ends were cut back, 6 bases at V and 4 bases at J, with 13 bases in the middle. This CDR3 has 14 residues. The germline V gene encodes CDR1 LNHDA and CDR2 SQIVND (reference sequence). The CDR3: CASSRAGRGNTIYF. In DNA, the CDR3 is TGTGCCAGTAGCCGGGCCGGGCGGGGAAACACCATATATTTT.

The genes are TRBV29-1 and TRBJ1-2; D is unresolved. The V end lost 1 base, the J end lost 4 bases, and 7 bases lay between the germline ends. This CDR3 has 12 amino acids. CDR1 is SQVTM, CDR2 ANQGSEA, per germline. This chain's CDR3 is CSVEAELYGYTF. CDR3 coding DNA: TGCAGCGTTGAAGCTGAGCTCTATGGCTACACCTTC.

The CDR3 nucleotides are TGTGCCAGTAGTTTGGTGGACAGCCGGCTGGAGAATTCACCCCTCCACTTT. Protein product: CASSLVDSRLENSPLHF. This chain connects TRBV19 to TRBJ1-6, with a tentative D call TRBD1 (6 bases). Deletions cut 5 bases from V and 7 bases from J, with 21 bases between. The CDR3 is 17 residues long. Germline CDR1 reads LNHDA; CDR2 reads SQIVND (reference sequence).

This clone has more than one count but fewer than ten. The chain is built from TRBV7-6 and TRBJ1-1, with D unclear. CDR1 is SGHVS, CDR2 FNYEAQ, per germline. The V and J ends lost 5 bases and 5 bases respectively, with 12 bases between them. The CDR3 covers 13 residues. CDR3 DNA sequence: TGTGCCAGCAGCCCCGGAGCGGGGACTGAAGCTTTCTTT. Translation: CASSPGAGTEAFF.

The chain is built from TRBV11-3 and TRBJ2-7, with 7 bases aligning to TRBD1. This CDR3 region has 15 residues. V trimming: 5 bases; J trimming: 4 bases; junction bases outside the gene matches: 11. CDR1 is SGHNT and CDR2 is YENEEA in the germline V gene. The CDR3 coding sequence is TGTGCCAGCAGCCAATCTACAGGGGTCAATTACGAGCAGTACTTC. It is translated as CASSQSTGVNYEQYF.

In DNA form, the CDR3 reads TGCGCCAGCGCGGACAGAGCCAATCAGCCCCAGCATTTT. This gives the protein CASADRANQPQHF. The chain uses TRBV10-2 and TRBJ1-5; D is possibly TRBD1 (6 bases). CDR1 is WSHSY and CDR2 is SAAADI in the germline V gene. The CDR3 extends over 13 amino acids. V lost 8 bases and J 3 bases, leaving 11 bases between the germline ends.

This chain links TRBV6-5 with TRBJ2-3; D call uncertain. CDR1 MNHEY and CDR2 SVGAGI come from the germline V gene. Deletions cut 2 bases from V and 5 bases from J, with 8 bases between. The CDR3 has 13 amino acids. CDR3: CASSYPAGDTQYF. As DNA, the CDR3 is TGTGCCAGCAGTTACCCCGCCGGAGATACGCAGTATTTT.